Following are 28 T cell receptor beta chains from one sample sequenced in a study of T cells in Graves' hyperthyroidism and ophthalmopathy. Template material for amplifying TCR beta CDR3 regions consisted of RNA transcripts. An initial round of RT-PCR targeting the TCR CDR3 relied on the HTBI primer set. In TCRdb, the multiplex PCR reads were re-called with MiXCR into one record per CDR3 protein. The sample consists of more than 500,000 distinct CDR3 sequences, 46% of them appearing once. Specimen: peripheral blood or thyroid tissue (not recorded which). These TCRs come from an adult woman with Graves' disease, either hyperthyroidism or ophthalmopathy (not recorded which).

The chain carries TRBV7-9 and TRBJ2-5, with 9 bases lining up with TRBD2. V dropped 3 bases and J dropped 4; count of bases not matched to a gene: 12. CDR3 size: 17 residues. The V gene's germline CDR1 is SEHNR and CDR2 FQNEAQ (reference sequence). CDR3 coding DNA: TGTGCCAGCAGCTTCGAGAGGTCTAGCGGGATAGGAGAGACCCAGTACTTC. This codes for CASSFERSSGIGETQYF.

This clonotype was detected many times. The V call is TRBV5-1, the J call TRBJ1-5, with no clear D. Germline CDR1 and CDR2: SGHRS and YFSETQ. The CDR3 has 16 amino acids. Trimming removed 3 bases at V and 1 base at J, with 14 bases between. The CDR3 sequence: CASSYRPMESNQPQHF. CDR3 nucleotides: TGCGCCAGCAGCTATAGGCCCATGGAGAGCAATCAGCCCCAGCATTTT.

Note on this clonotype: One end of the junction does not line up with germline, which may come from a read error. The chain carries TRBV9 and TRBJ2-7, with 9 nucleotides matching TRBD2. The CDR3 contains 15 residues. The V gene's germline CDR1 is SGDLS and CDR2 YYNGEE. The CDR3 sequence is CASSWSSGRPGELYF. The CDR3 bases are TGTGCCAGCAGCTGGAGTAGCGGGAGACCCGGGGAGCTGTACTTC.

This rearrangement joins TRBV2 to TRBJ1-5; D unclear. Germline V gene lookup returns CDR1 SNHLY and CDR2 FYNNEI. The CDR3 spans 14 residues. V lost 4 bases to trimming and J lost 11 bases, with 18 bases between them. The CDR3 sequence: CASSATQAEETQHF. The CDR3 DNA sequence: TGTGCCAGCAGTGCGACTCAGGCGGAGGAGACCCAGCATTTT.

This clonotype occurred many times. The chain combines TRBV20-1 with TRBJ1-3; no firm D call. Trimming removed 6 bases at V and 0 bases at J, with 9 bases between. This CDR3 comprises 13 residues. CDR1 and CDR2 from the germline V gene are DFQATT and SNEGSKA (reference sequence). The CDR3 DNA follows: TGCAGTGCCCGGACTCTCTCTGGAAACACCATATATTTT. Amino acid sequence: CSARTLSGNTIYF.

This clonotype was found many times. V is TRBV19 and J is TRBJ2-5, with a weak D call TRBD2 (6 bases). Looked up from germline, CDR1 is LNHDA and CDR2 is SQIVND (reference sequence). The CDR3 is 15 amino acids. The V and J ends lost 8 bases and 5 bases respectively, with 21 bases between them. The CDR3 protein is CASSRGTLALETQYF. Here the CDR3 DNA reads TGTGCCAGTTCTCGGGGGACCTTAGCCTTGGAGACCCAGTACTTC.

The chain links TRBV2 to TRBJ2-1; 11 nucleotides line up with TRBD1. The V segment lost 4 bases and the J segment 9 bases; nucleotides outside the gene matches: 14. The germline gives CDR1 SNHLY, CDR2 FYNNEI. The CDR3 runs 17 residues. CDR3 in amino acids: CASSVPFRDRGSVEQFF. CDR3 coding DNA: TGTGCCAGCAGTGTCCCCTTCCGGGACAGGGGGTCTGTTGAGCAGTTCTTC.

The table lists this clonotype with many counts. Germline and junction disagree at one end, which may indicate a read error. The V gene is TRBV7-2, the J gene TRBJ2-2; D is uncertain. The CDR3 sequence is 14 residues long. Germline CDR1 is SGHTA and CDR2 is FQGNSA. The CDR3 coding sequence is TGTGCCAGCAGCTTAGACATAAACACCGGAGAGCTGTTTTTT. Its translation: CASSLDINTGELFF. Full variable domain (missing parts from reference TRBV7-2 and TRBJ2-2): GAGVSQSPSNKVTEKGKDVELRCDPISGHTALYWYRQSLGQGLEFLIYFQGNSAPDKSGLPSDRFSAERTGGSVSTLTIQRTQQEDSAVYLCASSLDINTGELFFGEGSRLTVL.

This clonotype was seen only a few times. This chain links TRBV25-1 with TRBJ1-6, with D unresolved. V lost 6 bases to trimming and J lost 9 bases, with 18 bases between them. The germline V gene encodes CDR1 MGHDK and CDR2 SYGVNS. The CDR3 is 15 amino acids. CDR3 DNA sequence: TGTGCCAGCAGGGGCTGGGATGTTGAGGGTTCACCCCTCCACTTT. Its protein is CASRGWDVEGSPLHF.

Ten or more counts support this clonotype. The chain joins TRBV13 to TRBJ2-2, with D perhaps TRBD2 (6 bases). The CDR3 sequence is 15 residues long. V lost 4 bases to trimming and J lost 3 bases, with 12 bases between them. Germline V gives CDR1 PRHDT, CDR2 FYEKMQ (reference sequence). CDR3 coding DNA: TGTGCCAGCAGCTCCAAACAGCGGGACACCGGGGAGCTGTTTTTT. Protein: CASSSKQRDTGELFF.

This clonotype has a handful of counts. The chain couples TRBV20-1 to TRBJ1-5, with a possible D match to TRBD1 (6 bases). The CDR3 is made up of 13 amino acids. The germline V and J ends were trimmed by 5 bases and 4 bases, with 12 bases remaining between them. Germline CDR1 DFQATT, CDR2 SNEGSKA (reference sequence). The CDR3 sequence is CSAYSGTNQPQHF. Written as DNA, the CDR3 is TGCAGTGCTTACTCCGGGACAAATCAGCCCCAGCATTTT.

The CDR3 DNA is TGCAGCGTTCTACGGGGGATTTTACCGGGACTAGCGGGAGTCACCTCCTACGAGCAGTACTTC. Translation: CSVLRGILPGLAGVTSYEQYF. The V and J genes are TRBV29-1 and TRBJ2-7, with 14 bases identical to TRBD2. With 5 bases clipped from V and 0 bases from J, the junction kept 21 bases outside the gene matches. Germline CDR1 reads SQVTM; CDR2 reads ANQGSEA. This CDR3 region has 21 residues.

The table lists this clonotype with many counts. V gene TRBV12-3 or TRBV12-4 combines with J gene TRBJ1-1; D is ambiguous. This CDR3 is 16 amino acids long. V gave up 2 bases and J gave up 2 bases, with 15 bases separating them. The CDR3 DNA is TGTGCCAGCAGTTTAACCCCACCGGGTACCAACACTGAAGCTTTCTTT. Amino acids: CASSLTPPGTNTEAFF.

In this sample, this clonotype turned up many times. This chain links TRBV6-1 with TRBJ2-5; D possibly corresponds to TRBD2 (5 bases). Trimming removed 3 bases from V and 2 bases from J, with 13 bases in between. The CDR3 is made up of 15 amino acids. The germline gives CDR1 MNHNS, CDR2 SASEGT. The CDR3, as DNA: TGTGCCAGCAGTGAGATGGAGAGGGAACAAGAGACCCAGTACTTC. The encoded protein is CASSEMEREQETQYF.

CDR3 region: CASSLDHPGEAETQYF. For the CDR3, the DNA is TGTGCCAGCAGCTTAGATCACCCGGGGGAGGCAGAGACCCAGTACTTC. The gene calls are TRBV11-2 and TRBJ2-5; tentatively, D is TRBD2 (6 bases). In germline, CDR1 is SGHAT, CDR2 FQNNGV. There are 16 residues in the CDR3. V was cut by 0 bases and J by 4 bases, with 15 bases left in between.

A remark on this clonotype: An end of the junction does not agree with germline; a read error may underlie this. CDR3 sequence (DNA): TGCGCCAGCAGCCAGCCCCGGGACGGGACCTACGAGCAGTACTTC. Residues: CASSQPRDGTYEQYF. The J gene is TRBJ2-7, the V gene TRBV7-6; D possibly uses TRBD1 or TRBD2 (5 bases each). Germline V gene sequence: CDR1 SGHVS, CDR2 FNYEAQ. The CDR3 extends over 15 amino acids.

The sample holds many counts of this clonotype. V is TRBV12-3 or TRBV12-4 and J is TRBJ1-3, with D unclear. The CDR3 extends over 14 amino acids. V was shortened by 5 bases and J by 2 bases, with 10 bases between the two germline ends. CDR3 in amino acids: CASSQGIPGNTIYF. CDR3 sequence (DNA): TGTGCCAGCAGTCAAGGGATCCCTGGAAACACCATATATTTT.

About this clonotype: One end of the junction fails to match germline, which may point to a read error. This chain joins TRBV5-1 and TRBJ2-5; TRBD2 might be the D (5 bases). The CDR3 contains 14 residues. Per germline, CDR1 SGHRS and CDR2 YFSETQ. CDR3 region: CASSLGTAQGTQYF. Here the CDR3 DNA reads TGCGCCAGCAGCTTGGGGACTGCGCAAGGGACCCAGTACTTC.

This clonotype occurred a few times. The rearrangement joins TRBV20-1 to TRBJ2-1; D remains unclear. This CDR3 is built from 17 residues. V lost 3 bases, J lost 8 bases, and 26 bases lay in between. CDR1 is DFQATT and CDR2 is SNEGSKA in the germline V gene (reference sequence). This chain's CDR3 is CSASVAPRAGVGHEQFF. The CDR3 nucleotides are TGCAGTGCTAGTGTCGCCCCCCGGGCAGGCGTAGGCCATGAGCAGTTCTTC.

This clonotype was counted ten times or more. The CDR3 loop is CASSQMGNQPQHF. CDR3 in DNA: TGTGCCAGCAGCCAAATGGGAAATCAGCCCCAGCATTTT. The V gene is TRBV3-1, the J gene TRBJ1-5; D remains ambiguous. The CDR3 loop spans 13 amino acids. V was shortened by 2 bases and J by 4 bases, with 6 bases between the two germline ends. Looked up from germline, CDR1 is LGHDT and CDR2 is YNNKEL (reference sequence).

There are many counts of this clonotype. As DNA, the CDR3 is TGCAGTGCCCCCTTCAGGGGGAGGGGCGGGGAGCTGTTTTTT. Its protein product is CSAPFRGRGGELFF. The chain recombines TRBV20-1 with TRBJ2-2, with D perhaps TRBD1 or TRBD2 (7 bases each). This CDR3 comprises 14 residues. CDR1 and CDR2 (germline): DFQATT, SNEGSKA (reference sequence). V was cut by 6 bases and J by 7 bases, with 18 bases left in between.

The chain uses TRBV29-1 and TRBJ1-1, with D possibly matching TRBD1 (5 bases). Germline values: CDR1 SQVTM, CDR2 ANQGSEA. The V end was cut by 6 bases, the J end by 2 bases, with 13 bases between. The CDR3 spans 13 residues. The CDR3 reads CSVSTDYNTEAFF. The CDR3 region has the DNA TGCAGCGTCTCGACAGATTACAACACTGAAGCTTTCTTT.

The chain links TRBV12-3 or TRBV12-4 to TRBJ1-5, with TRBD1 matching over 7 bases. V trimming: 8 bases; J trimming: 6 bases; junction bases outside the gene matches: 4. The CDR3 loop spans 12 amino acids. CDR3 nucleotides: TGTGCCAGCCTCGACAGGGTTCAGCCCCAGCATTTT. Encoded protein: CASLDRVQPQHF.

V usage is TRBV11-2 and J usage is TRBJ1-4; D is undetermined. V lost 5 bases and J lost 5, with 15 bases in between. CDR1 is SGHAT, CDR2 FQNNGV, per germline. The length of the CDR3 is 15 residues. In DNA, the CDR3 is TGTGCCAGCAGCGGCCGCGGGGTCAGGAATGAAAAACTGTTTTTT. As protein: CASSGRGVRNEKLFF.

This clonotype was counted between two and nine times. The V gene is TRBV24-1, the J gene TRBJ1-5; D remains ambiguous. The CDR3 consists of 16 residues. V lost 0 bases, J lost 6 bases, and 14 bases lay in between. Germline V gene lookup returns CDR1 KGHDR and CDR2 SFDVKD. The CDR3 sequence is CATSDLRYVLGQPQHF. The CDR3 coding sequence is TGTGCCACCAGTGATTTGCGGTATGTACTGGGTCAGCCCCAGCATTTT.

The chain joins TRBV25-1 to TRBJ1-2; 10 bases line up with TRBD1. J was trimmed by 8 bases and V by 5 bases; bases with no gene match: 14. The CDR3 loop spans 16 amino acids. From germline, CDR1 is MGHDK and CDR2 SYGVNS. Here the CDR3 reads CASSFRDRGPSWGYTF. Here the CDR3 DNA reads TGTGCCAGCAGTTTCCGGGACAGGGGCCCCTCTTGGGGCTACACCTTC.

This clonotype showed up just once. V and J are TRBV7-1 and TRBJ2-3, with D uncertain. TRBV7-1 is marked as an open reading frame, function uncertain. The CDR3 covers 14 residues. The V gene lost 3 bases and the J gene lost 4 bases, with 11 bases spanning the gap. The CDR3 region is CASSSWTGADTQYF. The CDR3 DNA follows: TGTGCCAGCAGCTCCTGGACCGGTGCAGATACGCAGTATTTT.

As DNA, the CDR3 is TGTGCCAGCAGTCCGGGCCTCACTGAAGCTTTCTTT. This translates into CASSPGLTEAFF. The J gene is TRBJ1-1, the V gene TRBV7-2; unclear D gene. Germline V lookup: CDR1 SGHTA, CDR2 FQGNSA. V was shortened by 6 bases and J by 4 bases, with 9 bases between the two germline ends. The CDR3 is 12 residues long. Full variable domain (missing parts from reference TRBV7-2 and TRBJ1-1): GAGVSQSPSNKVTEKGKDVELRCDPISGHTALYWYRQSLGQGLEFLIYFQGNSAPDKSGLPSDRFSAERTGGSVSTLTIQRTQQEDSAVYLCASSPGLTEAFFGQGTRLTVV.